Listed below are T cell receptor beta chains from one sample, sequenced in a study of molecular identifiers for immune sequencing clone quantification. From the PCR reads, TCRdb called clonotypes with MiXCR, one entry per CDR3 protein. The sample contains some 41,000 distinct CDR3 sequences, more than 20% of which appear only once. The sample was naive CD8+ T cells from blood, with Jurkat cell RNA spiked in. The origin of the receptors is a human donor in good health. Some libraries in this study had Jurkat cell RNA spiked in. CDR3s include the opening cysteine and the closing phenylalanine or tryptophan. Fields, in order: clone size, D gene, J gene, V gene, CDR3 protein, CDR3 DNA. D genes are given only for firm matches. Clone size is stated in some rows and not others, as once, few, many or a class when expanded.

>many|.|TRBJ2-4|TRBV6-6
CASSRRDSTAKNIQYF
TGTGCCAGCAGCCGCCGGGACTCAACAGCCAAAAACATTCAGTACTTC
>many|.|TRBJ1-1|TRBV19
CASSIGGLEAFF
TGTGCCAGTAGTATCGGGGGGCTTGAAGCTTTCTTT
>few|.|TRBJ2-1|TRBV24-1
CATSGQGMGGEQFF
TGTGCCACCAGTGGGCAGGGCATGGGAGGCGAGCAGTTCTTC
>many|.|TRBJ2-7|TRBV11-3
CASSLKWGVAYEQYF
TGTGCCAGCAGCCTCAAGTGGGGGGTAGCCTACGAGCAGTACTTC
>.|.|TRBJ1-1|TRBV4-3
CASSQLISANTEAFF
TGCGCCAGCAGCCAATTGATTTCTGCGAACACTGAAGCTTTCTTT
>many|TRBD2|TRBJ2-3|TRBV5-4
CASSLAAGVGDTQYF
TGTGCCAGCAGCTTGGCGGCGGGAGTGGGGGATACGCAGTATTTT
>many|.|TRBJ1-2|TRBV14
CASSPWGTDYGYTF
TGTGCCAGCAGCCCGTGGGGAACCGATTATGGCTACACCTTC
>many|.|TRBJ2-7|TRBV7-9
CASSSGSDYEQYF
TGTGCCAGCAGCTCCGGTAGCGACTACGAGCAGTACTTC
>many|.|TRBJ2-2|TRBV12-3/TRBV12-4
CASSGSGELFF
TGTGCCAGCAGTGGCTCCGGGGAGCTGTTTTTT
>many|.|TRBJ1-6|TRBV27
CASSAYNSPLHF
TGTGCCAGCAGTGCCTATAATTCACCCCTCCACTTT
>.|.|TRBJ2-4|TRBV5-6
CASSLELACRGGQYF
TGTGCGAGCAGCTTGGAGCTAGCGTGCCGAGGCGGTCAGTACTTC
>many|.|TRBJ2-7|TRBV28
CASSPNWSYEQYF
TGTGCCAGCAGTCCGAATTGGTCCTACGAGCAGTACTTC
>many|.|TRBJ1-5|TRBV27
CASSLGQPNQPQHF
TGTGCCAGCAGTTTGGGTCAGCCAAATCAGCCCCAGCATTTT
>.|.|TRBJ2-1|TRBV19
CASSSSGWNEQFF
TGTGCCAGTAGTTCGTCGGGGTGGAATGAGCAGTTCTTC
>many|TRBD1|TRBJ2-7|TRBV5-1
CASSLGDRDYEQYF
TGCGCCAGCAGCTTGGGTGACAGGGACTACGAGCAGTACTTC
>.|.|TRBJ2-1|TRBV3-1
CASSQGPGAVRAPFF
TGTGCCAGCAGCCAAGGTCCAGGGGCGGTAAGGGCGCCGTTCTTC
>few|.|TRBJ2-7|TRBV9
CASSPSGDLSYEQYF
TGTGCCAGCAGCCCCTCGGGTGATCTTTCCTACGAGCAGTACTTC
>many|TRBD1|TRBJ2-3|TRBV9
CASGVSAGTASTDTQYF
TGTGCCAGCGGGGTCTCAGCCGGGACAGCGAGCACAGATACGCAGTATTTT
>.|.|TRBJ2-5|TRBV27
CASSPLGGGLQTQYF
TGTGCCAGCAGTCCTCTGGGGGGGGGCCTCCAGACCCAGTACTTC
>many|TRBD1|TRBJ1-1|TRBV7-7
CASSLRTGSEAFF
TGTGCTAGCAGCTTGAGGACAGGGAGTGAAGCTTTCTTT
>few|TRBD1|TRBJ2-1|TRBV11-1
CASSPGQGNEQFF
TGTGCCAGCAGCCCCGGACAGGGTAATGAGCAGTTCTTC
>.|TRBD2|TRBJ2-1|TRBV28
CATELVGTSGRAGNEQFF
TGTGCCACCGAATTAGTGGGGACTAGCGGACGTGCCGGCAATGAGCAGTTCTTC
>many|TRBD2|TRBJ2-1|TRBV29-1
CSVEPSLAGTNEQFF
TGCAGCGTTGAACCTTCACTAGCGGGGACTAATGAGCAGTTCTTC
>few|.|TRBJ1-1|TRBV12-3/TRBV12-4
CASSLGQRNTEAFF
TGTGCCAGCAGTTTAGGTCAGAGGAACACTGAAGCTTTCTTT
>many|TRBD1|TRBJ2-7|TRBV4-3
CASSQEQGHEQYF
TGCGCCAGCAGCCAAGAACAGGGGCACGAGCAGTACTTC
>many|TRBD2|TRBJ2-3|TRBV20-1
CSARNPGLAGGLNTQYF
TGCAGTGCTAGAAACCCGGGACTAGCGGGGGGGCTAAATACGCAGTATTTT
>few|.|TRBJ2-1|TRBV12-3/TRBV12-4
CASSLRGNEQFF
TGTGCCAGCAGTTTAAGGGGGAATGAGCAGTTCTTC
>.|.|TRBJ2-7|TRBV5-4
CASSFQGSEEQYF
TGTGCCAGCAGCTTTCAGGGGTCGGAGGAGCAGTACTTC
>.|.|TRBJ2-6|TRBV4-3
CASSQDWEGLGTGTLDGANVLTF
TGCGCCAGCAGCCAAGATTGGGAAGGACTAGGGACAGGAACCCTTGACGGGGCCAACGTCCTGACTTTC
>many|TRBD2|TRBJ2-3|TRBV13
CASSLVGLAGGAGTDTQYF
TGTGCCAGCAGCTTAGTCGGACTAGCGGGAGGGGCCGGCACAGATACGCAGTATTTT
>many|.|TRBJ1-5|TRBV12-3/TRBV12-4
CASSGSNQPQHF
TGTGCCAGCAGTGGCAGCAATCAGCCCCAGCATTTT
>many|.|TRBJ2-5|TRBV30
CAWSVLGETQYF
TGTGCCTGGAGTGTACTAGGAGAGACCCAGTACTTC
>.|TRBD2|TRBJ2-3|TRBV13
CASSGLAGATSTDTQYF
TGTGCCAGCTCGGGACTAGCGGGGGCCACTAGCACAGATACGCAGTATTTT
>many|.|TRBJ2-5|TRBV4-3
CASSQGTWETQYF
TGCGCCAGCAGCCAAGGGACCTGGGAGACCCAGTACTTC
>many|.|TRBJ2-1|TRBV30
CAWSGWDSNNEQFF
TGTGCCTGGAGTGGTTGGGACTCGAACAATGAGCAGTTCTTC
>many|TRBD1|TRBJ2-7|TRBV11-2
CASSLSYDRGWRNEQYF
TGTGCCAGCAGCCTGAGCTACGACAGGGGTTGGCGGAACGAGCAGTACTTC
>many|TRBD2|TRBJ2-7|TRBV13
CASSSPLAGGAEQYF
TGTGCCAGCAGCTCCCCACTAGCGGGAGGAGCCGAGCAGTACTTC
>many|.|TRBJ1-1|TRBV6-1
CASSEPQGAGDTEAFF
TGTGCCAGCAGTGAACCACAGGGAGCGGGGGATACTGAAGCTTTCTTT
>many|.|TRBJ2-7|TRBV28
CASSLWAGAYEQYF
TGTGCCAGCAGTTTATGGGCAGGGGCCTACGAGCAGTACTTC
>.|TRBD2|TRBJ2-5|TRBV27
CASSFSGLAAHQETQYF
TGTGCCAGCAGTTTTTCGGGGCTAGCGGCCCACCAAGAGACCCAGTACTTC
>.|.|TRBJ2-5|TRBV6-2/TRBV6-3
CAAKEGQGTQYF
TGTGCCGCCAAGGAGGGCCAAGGGACCCAGTACTTC
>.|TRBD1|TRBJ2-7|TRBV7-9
CASSLAGTGLYEQYF
TGTGCCAGCAGCTTAGCTGGGACAGGGCTCTACGAGCAGTACTTC
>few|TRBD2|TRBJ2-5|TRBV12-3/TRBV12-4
CASSLGNGLAGEETQYF
TGTGCCAGCAGTTTGGGAAACGGACTAGCGGGAGAAGAGACCCAGTACTTC
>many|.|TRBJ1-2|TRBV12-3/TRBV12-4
CASTFPGPRPHGYTF
TGTGCCAGCACATTCCCAGGACCCCGGCCCCATGGCTACACCTTC
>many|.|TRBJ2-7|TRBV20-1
CSARRSSDYEQYF
TGCAGTGCTAGGAGATCTAGCGATTACGAGCAGTACTTC
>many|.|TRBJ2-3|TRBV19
CASSIQGRSDTQYF
TGTGCCAGTAGTATACAGGGTCGGTCAGATACGCAGTATTTT
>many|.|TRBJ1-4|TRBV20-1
CSAARDGSNEKLFF
TGCAGTGCGGCTCGGGACGGGTCTAATGAAAAACTGTTTTTT
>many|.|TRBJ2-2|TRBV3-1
CASSIRAEMRTGELFF
TGTGCCAGCAGCATTAGAGCGGAGATGAGGACCGGGGAGCTGTTTTTT
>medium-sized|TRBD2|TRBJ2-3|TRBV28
CASSSRVAGLDTQYF
TGTGCCAGCAGTTCGAGGGTAGCGGGGCTAGATACGCAGTATTTT
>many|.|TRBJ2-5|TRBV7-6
CASSLVDHQETQYF
TGTGCCAGCAGCTTAGTCGACCACCAAGAGACCCAGTACTTC
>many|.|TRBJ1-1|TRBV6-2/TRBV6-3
CASSYVHMNTEAFF
TGTGCCAGCAGTTACGTTCACATGAACACTGAAGCTTTCTTT
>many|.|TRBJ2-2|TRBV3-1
CASSQTGGPELNTGELFF
TGTGCCAGCAGCCAAACCGGGGGGCCGGAACTCAACACCGGGGAGCTGTTTTTT
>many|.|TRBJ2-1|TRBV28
CASSSRRGDNEQFF
TGTGCCAGCAGTTCGCGAAGGGGAGACAATGAGCAGTTCTTC
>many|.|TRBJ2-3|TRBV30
CAWSVGGSGTDTQYF
TGTGCCTGGAGTGTAGGGGGTTCCGGCACAGATACGCAGTATTTT